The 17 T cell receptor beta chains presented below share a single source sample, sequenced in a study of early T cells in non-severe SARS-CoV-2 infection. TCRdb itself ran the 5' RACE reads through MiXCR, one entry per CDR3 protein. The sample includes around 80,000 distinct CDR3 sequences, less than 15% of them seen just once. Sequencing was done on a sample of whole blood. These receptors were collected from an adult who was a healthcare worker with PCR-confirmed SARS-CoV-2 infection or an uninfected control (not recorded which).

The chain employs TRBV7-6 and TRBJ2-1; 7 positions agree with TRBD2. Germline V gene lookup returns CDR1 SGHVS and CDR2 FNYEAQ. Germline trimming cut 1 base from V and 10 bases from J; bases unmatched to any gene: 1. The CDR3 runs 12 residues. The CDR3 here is CASSLVTSEQFF. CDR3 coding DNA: TGTGCCAGCAGCTTAGTGACTAGCGAGCAGTTCTTC.

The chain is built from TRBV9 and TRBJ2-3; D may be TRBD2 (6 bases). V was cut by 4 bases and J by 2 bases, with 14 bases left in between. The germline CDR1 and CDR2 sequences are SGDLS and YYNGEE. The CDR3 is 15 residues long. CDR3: CASSPRRAPTDTQYF. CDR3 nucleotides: TGTGCCAGCAGCCCTAGGAGGGCCCCCACAGATACGCAGTATTTT.

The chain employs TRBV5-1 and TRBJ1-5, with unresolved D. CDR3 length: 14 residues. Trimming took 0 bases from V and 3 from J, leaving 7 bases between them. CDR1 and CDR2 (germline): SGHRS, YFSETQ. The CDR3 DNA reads TGCGCCAGCAGCTTGGACAGCCTCAATCAGCCCCAGCATTTT. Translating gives CASSLDSLNQPQHF. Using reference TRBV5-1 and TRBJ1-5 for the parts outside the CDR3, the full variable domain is KAGVTQTPRYLIKTRGQQVTLSCSPISGHRSVSWYQQTPGQGLQFLFEYFSETQRNKGNFPGRFSGRQFSNSRSEMNVSTLELGDSALYLCASSLDSLNQPQHFGDGTRLSIL.

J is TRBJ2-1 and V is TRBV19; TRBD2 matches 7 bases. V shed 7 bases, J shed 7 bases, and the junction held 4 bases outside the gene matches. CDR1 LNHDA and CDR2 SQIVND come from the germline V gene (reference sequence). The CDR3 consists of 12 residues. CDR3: CASTTGGNEQFF. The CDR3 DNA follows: TGTGCCAGTACCACCGGGGGGAATGAGCAGTTCTTC.

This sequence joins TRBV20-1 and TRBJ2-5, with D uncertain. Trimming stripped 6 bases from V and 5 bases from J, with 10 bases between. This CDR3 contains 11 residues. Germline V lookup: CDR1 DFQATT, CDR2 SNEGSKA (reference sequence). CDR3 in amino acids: CSAQEGETQYF. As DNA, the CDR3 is TGCAGTGCCCAGGAAGGGGAGACCCAGTACTTC.

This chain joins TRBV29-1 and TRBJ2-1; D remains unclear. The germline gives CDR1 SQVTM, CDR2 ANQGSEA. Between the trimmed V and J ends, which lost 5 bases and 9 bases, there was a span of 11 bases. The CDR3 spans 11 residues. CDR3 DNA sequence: TGCAGCGTTCGATCGAGCGCTGAGCAGTTCTTC. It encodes CSVRSSAEQFF.

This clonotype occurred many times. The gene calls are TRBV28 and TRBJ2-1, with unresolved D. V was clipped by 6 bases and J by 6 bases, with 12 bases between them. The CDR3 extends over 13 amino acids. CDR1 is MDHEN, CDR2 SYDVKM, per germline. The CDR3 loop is CASRIPVGNEQFF. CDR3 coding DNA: TGTGCCAGCAGAATACCGGTTGGCAATGAGCAGTTCTTC.

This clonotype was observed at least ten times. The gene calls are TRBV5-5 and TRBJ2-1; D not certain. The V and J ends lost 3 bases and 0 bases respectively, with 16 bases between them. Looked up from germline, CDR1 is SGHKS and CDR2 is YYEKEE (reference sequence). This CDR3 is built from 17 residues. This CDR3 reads CASSSPEGRASYNEQFF. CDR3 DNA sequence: TGTGCCAGCAGCTCCCCGGAAGGCAGAGCCTCCTACAATGAGCAGTTCTTC.

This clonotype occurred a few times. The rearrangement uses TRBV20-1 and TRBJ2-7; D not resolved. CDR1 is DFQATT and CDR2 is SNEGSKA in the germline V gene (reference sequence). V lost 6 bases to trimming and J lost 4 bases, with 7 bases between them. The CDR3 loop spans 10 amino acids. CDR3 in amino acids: CSALGYEQYF. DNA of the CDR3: TGCAGTGCCCTAGGATACGAGCAGTACTTC.

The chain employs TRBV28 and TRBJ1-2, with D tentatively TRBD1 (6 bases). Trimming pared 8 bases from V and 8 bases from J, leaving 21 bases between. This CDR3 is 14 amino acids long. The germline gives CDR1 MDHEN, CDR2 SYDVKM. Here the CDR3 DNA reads TGTGCCAGCTCCAAACAGGGACATGCCTTGGGCTACACCTTC. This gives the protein CASSKQGHALGYTF.

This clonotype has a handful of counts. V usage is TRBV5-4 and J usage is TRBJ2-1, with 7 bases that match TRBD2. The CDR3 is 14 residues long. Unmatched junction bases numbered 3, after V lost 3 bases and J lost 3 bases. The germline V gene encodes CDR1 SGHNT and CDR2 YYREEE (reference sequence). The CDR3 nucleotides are TGTGCCAGCAGCTCCGGGACTAACTACAATGAGCAGTTCTTC. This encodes CASSSGTNYNEQFF.

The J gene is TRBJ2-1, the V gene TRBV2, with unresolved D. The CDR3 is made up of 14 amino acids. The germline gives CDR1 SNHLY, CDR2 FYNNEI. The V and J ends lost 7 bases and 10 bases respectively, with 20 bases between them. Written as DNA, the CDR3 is TGTGCCAGCATATCCCGCCCCCTGGCTGGGGAGCAGTTCTTC. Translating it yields CASISRPLAGEQFF.

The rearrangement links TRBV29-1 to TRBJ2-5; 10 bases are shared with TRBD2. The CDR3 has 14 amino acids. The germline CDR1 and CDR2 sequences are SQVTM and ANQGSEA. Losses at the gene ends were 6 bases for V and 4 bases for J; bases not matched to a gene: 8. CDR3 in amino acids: CSVMDSGGVETQYF. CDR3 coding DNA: TGCAGCGTGATGGACAGCGGGGGGGTAGAGACCCAGTACTTC.

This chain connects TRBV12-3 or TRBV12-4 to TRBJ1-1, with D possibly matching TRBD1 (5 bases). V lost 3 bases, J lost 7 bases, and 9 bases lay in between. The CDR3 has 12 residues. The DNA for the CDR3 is TGTGCCAGCAGTTTGCAGGGCAATGAAGCTTTCTTT. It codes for CASSLQGNEAFF.

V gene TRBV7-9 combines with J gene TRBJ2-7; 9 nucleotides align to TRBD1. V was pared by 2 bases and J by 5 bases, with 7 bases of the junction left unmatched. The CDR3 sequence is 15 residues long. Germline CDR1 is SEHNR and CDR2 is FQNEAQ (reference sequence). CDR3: CASSLMTGGTHEQYF. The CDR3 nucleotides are TGTGCCAGCAGCTTAATGACAGGGGGAACTCACGAGCAGTACTTC.

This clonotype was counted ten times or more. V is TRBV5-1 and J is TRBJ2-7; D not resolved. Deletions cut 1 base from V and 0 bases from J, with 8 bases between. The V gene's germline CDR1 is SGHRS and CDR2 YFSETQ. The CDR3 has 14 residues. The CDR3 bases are TGCGCCAGCAGCTTGTTACCCTCCTCCTACGAGCAGTACTTC. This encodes CASSLLPSSYEQYF.

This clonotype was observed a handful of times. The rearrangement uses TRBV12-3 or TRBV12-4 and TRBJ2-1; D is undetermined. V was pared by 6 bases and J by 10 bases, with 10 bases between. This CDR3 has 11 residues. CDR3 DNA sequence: TGTGCCAGCAGCCCATCCATAGAGCAGTTCTTC. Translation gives CASSPSIEQFF.